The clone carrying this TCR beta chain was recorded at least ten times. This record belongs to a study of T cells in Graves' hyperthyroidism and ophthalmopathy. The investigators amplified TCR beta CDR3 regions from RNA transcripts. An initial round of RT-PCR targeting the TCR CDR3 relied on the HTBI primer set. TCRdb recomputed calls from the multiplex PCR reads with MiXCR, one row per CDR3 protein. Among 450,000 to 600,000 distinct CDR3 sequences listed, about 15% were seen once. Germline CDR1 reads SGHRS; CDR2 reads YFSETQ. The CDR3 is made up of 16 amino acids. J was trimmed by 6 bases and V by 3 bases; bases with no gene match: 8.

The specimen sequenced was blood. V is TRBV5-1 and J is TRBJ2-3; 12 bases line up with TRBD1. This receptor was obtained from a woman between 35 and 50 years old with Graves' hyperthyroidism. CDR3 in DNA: TGCGCCAGCAGCTCCGGGACAGGGGGCAGGGTGGATACGCAGTATTTT. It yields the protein CASSSGTGGRVDTQYF.